Below, one TCR beta chain is given with its context. The CDR3 is made up of 14 amino acids. Germline V gives CDR1 SEHNR, CDR2 FQNEAQ (reference sequence). Trimming took 5 bases from V and 1 from J, leaving 9 bases between them. The data are from a study of blood T cell repertoires in COVID-19. Study details: Samples representing acute and convalescent COVID-19 were sourced from the United States, Italy and Spain. T cells, B-cell-depleted T cells, or PBMCs supplied cDNA or gDNA.

Original methodology: Using reference gene primer amplification, nucleated cell counts were estimated. Measured with immunoSEQ multiplex PCR; TCRdb has only the in-frame clones, and not every one. The DNA was the basis for D and trimming; V, J and clone size are from that table. The data contain 55,000 to 80,000 clones, around four fifths of them singletons. The origin of this receptor is a woman older than 75 with acute or convalescent COVID-19. The chain joins TRBV7-9 to TRBJ1-5, with D hard to call. The sample comprised peripheral blood. The CDR3 is CASSQHGSNQPQHF. The DNA for the CDR3 is TGTGCCAGCAGCCAACACGGGAGCAATCAGCCCCAGCATTTT.